This T cell receptor beta chain originates from a study of kidney transplant recipient with SARS-CoV-2 infection. This clonotype was observed many times. Trimming pared 10 bases from V and 0 bases from J, leaving 16 bases between. CDR1 is SGHTA, CDR2 FQGNSA, per germline. The CDR3 loop spans 14 amino acids. One entry per CDR3 protein results from TCRdb running MiXCR on the reads. The table records approximately 240,000 distinct CDR3 sequences, about 30% of them present only once. The TCR sequence derives from a male patient aged 25-45 years who had COVID-19 and was a kidney transplant recipient. The graft donor may account for some of the T cells. The material was a blood sample, obtained at baseline and on roughly day 120 from a kidney transplant recipient. The gene calls are TRBV7-2 and TRBJ2-7, with D possibly being TRBD1 or TRBD2 (7 bases each). CDR3 amino acids: CANRGGKSSYEQYF. CDR3 coding DNA: TGTGCCAACAGGGGAGGGAAAAGCTCCTACGAGCAGTACTTC.